Each of the 23 T cell receptor beta chains below was sequenced from the same sample in a study of regulatory T cells in long-lasting Graves disease. The time point denotes: newly diagnosed GD, antithyroid drugs for less than 3 months. PBMCs were the source of the RNA used for TCR sequencing. The authors built TCR beta libraries using iRepertoire HTBI primers and Arm-PCR of CDR3 regions. TCRdb recomputed calls from the multiplex PCR reads with MiXCR, one row per CDR3 protein. The sample lists over 450,000 distinct CDR3 sequences, 12% occurring once. These data were also reused for a study on T cells in Graves' hyperthyroidism and ophthalmopathy.

The sequenced sample was peripheral blood mononuclear cells (PBMCs), obtained at new diagnosis, from a patient treated with antithyroid drugs. Every receptor here comes from a young woman with Graves disease.

The table lists this clonotype with many counts. The chain uses TRBV18 and TRBJ2-7; D unclear. Trimming took 2 bases from V and 3 from J, leaving 11 bases between them. Per the germline V gene, CDR1 is KGHSH and CDR2 is LQKENI. The CDR3 consists of 14 residues. This chain's CDR3 is CASSPRVRDYEQYF. The CDR3 DNA reads TGTGCCAGCTCACCAAGGGTCCGCGACTACGAGCAGTACTTC.

This clonotype showed up just once. J is TRBJ1-6 and V is TRBV6-2 or TRBV6-3; no clear D. Trimming took 6 bases from V and 7 from J, leaving 19 bases between them. Per germline, CDR1 MNHEY and CDR2 SVGEGT. This CDR3 has 16 amino acids. The CDR3 spells CASRDPHSAPNSPLHF. The CDR3 DNA sequence: TGTGCCAGCAGGGACCCGCACAGTGCCCCAAATTCACCCCTCCACTTT.

This clonotype has ten or more counts. The chain couples TRBV29-1 to TRBJ2-1; 12 bases are a match to TRBD2. Germline V lookup: CDR1 SQVTM, CDR2 ANQGSEA. The ends lost 5 bases at V and 8 bases at J; junction bases unmatched: 7. The CDR3 extends over 14 amino acids. The chain's CDR3 is CSVTQLAGGDEQFF. The CDR3 DNA is TGCAGCGTTACCCAACTAGCGGGAGGCGATGAGCAGTTCTTC.

Only a few counts were recorded for this clonotype. V usage is TRBV20-1 and J usage is TRBJ1-1, with 8 positions matching TRBD1. The ends lost 3 bases at V and 6 bases at J; junction bases unmatched: 12. The germline gives CDR1 DFQATT, CDR2 SNEGSKA (reference sequence). The CDR3 loop spans 15 amino acids. CDR3 loop: CSARGDRGRGPEAFF. DNA for the CDR3: TGCAGTGCTAGGGGAGACAGGGGCAGGGGCCCTGAAGCTTTCTTT.

The sample holds a few counts of this clonotype. V gene TRBV6-5 combines with J gene TRBJ2-1; D might be TRBD2 (5 bases). The germline CDR1 and CDR2 sequences are MNHEY and SVGAGI. Trimming pared 0 bases from V and 2 bases from J, leaving 11 bases between. The CDR3 is 16 amino acids. DNA of the CDR3: TGTGCCAGCAGTTACTCGGAGGTGGTGCCCTACAATGAGCAGTTCTTC. Protein sequence: CASSYSEVVPYNEQFF.

This clonotype was seen ten or more times. The chain uses TRBV2 and TRBJ2-1; the match to TRBD1 covers 8 bases. This CDR3 is 15 amino acids long. CDR1 and CDR2 from the germline V gene are SNHLY and FYNNEI. The J segment lost 8 bases and the V segment lost 6 bases, leaving 12 bases of the junction unmatched. The CDR3 protein is CASSVQGQGADEQFF. CDR3 DNA: TGTGCCAGCAGCGTTCAGGGGCAGGGGGCCGATGAGCAGTTCTTC.

Many counts were recorded for this clonotype. V and J are TRBV29-1 and TRBJ1-2, with TRBD1 matching 7 bases. J lost 0 bases, V lost 6 bases, and 4 bases had no gene match. The CDR3 totals 13 residues. The V gene's germline CDR1 is SQVTM and CDR2 ANQGSEA. CDR3 nucleotides: TGCAGCGTCCGACAGGGATCTAACTATGGCTACACCTTC. It yields the protein CSVRQGSNYGYTF.

This clonotype was detected only a few times. V gene TRBV7-8 combines with J gene TRBJ2-1, with D possibly matching TRBD1 (6 bases). The V gene's germline CDR1 is SGHVS and CDR2 FQNEAQ. V was cut by 4 bases and J by 10 bases, with 8 bases left in between. The CDR3 is made up of 11 amino acids. CDR3 amino acids: CASSSTGEQFF. The CDR3 DNA is TGTGCCAGCAGCTCCACAGGGGAGCAGTTCTTC.

This clonotype was seen ten or more times. CDR3 amino acids: CASSPIQGGYGYTF. As DNA, the CDR3 is TGTGCCAGTAGTCCGATCCAGGGAGGCTATGGCTACACCTTC. This chain links TRBV19 with TRBJ1-2; possibly TRBD1 for D (5 bases). This CDR3 region has 14 residues. Looked up from germline, CDR1 is LNHDA and CDR2 is SQIVND (reference sequence). The V and J ends lost 5 bases and 4 bases respectively, with 14 bases between them.

This clonotype has only a few counts. The chain uses TRBV2 and TRBJ2-1; D might be TRBD1 (5 bases). V shed 6 bases and J shed 1 base, with 13 bases lying between them. Germline V gene sequence: CDR1 SNHLY, CDR2 FYNNEI. The CDR3 spans 15 residues. CDR3 loop: CASSLGVPSYNEQFF. The CDR3 DNA is TGTGCCAGCAGCTTAGGGGTGCCTTCCTACAATGAGCAGTTCTTC.

The chain carries TRBV5-1 and TRBJ2-5; the D is unclear. Between the trimmed V and J ends, which lost 6 bases and 0 bases, there was a span of 9 bases. CDR1 SGHRS and CDR2 YFSETQ come from the germline V gene. The CDR3 contains 13 residues. CDR3 residues: CASTDPYQETQYF. CDR3 in DNA: TGCGCCAGCACCGACCCGTACCAAGAGACCCAGTACTTC.

This clonotype appeared a few times. The chain combines TRBV10-2 with TRBJ1-1, with D perhaps TRBD1 (6 bases). Germline CDR1 WSHSY, CDR2 SAAADI. The CDR3 runs 14 residues. Trimming pared 0 bases from V and 5 bases from J, leaving 10 bases between. CDR3 DNA sequence: TGCGCCAGCAGTGAGTCCGGGGGGGCGACTGAAGCTTTCTTT. The encoded protein is CASSESGGATEAFF.

This sequence joins TRBV6-1 and TRBJ1-4; D is unclear. The germline V gene has CDR1 MNHNS and CDR2 SASEGT. The CDR3 consists of 16 residues. Trimming took off 1 base at V and 0 bases at J, with 9 bases between the two ends. The CDR3 is CASSEVHTATNEKLFF. CDR3 DNA sequence: TGTGCCAGCAGTGAAGTTCATACTGCAACTAATGAAAAACTGTTTTTT.

This clonotype was recorded a few times. This CDR3 reads CASSQGGAERGDDIQYF. CDR3 nucleotides: TGTGCCAGCAGCCAAGGTGGGGCGGAGCGGGGGGATGACATTCAGTACTTC. The chain couples TRBV3-1 to TRBJ2-4; 9 bases fit TRBD2. This CDR3 comprises 17 residues. The ends lost 1 base at V and 8 bases at J; junction bases unmatched: 12. Germline loops: CDR1 LGHDT, CDR2 YNNKEL (reference sequence).

There are many counts of this clonotype. The V and J genes are TRBV5-1 and TRBJ2-3; D perhaps matches TRBD2 (5 bases). The CDR3 is made up of 15 amino acids. V was trimmed by 4 bases and J by 1 base, leaving 13 bases between them. Germline CDR1 and CDR2: SGHRS and YFSETQ. Here the CDR3 DNA reads TGCGCCAGCAGCCGAACCGACTATCGCACAGATACGCAGTATTTT. This encodes CASSRTDYRTDTQYF.

This clonotype was found many times. The rearrangement links TRBV5-8 to TRBJ2-1; the match to TRBD2 covers 13 bases. This CDR3 spans 15 amino acids. The germline V gene encodes CDR1 SGHTS and CDR2 YDEGEE. Trimming removed 4 bases from V and 8 bases from J; junction bases left unmatched: 6. This CDR3 reads CASSPGTSGADEQFF. The CDR3 DNA reads as TGTGCCAGCAGCCCCGGGACTAGCGGGGCGGATGAGCAGTTCTTC.

This sequence joins TRBV28 and TRBJ2-6; D is unclear. Germline values: CDR1 MDHEN, CDR2 SYDVKM. Trimming removed 6 bases from V and 0 bases from J, with 9 bases in between. CDR3 length: 15 amino acids. CDR3 nucleotides: TGTGCCAGCAGGACCAGCCTCTCTGGGGCCAACGTCCTGACTTTC. Its protein is CASRTSLSGANVLTF.

The CDR3 reads CASTPGGGWYNSPLHF. CDR3 sequence (DNA): TGTGCCAGCACACCCGGAGGGGGCTGGTATAATTCACCCCTCCACTTT. V gene TRBV27 combines with J gene TRBJ1-6; TRBD1 agrees at 7 bases. V gave up 7 bases and J gave up 4 bases; unmatched junction bases: 10. This CDR3 is built from 16 residues. CDR1 MNHEY and CDR2 SMNVEV come from the germline V gene (reference sequence).

This chain links TRBV6-1 with TRBJ1-5; the D gene is possibly TRBD1 (6 bases). The CDR3 runs to 12 residues. Germline V gene data show CDR1 as MNHNS and CDR2 as SASEGT. With 6 bases removed from V and 7 bases from J, the gap between germline ends came to 10 bases. The chain's CDR3 is CASRGQGQPQHF. The CDR3 DNA is TGTGCCAGCAGAGGGCAGGGGCAGCCCCAGCATTTT.

This clonotype was seen ten or more times. The chain has TRBV5-1 and TRBJ1-5; perhaps TRBD1 as D (5 bases). Germline V gene lookup returns CDR1 SGHRS and CDR2 YFSETQ. V lost 4 bases and J 6 bases, leaving 17 bases between the germline ends. The CDR3 runs to 15 residues. CDR3: CASSPLGEHAQPQHF. The CDR3 nucleotides read TGCGCCAGCAGCCCCCTGGGGGAACACGCTCAGCCCCAGCATTTT.

This clonotype was observed at least ten times. V and J are TRBV6-1 and TRBJ2-3, with D hard to call. CDR3 length: 12 amino acids. Trimming removed 6 bases at V and 1 base at J, with 5 bases between. Germline loops: CDR1 MNHNS, CDR2 SASEGT. CDR3 DNA sequence: TGTGCCAGCAGGGCGGGCACAGATACGCAGTATTTT. It translates to CASRAGTDTQYF.

A single count supports this clonotype. The V call is TRBV27, the J call TRBJ1-2; 12 positions match TRBD1. The CDR3 has 16 amino acids. Germline-derived CDR1 and CDR2 are MNHEY and SMNVEV (reference sequence). The junction had 3 bases not matched to a gene; V was cut back by 3 bases and J by 1 base. For the CDR3, the DNA is TGTGCCAGCAGTTTGGGGACAGGGGGCCGTAACTATGGCTACACCTTC. Translation: CASSLGTGGRNYGYTF.

This clonotype was observed a handful of times. V gene TRBV29-1 combines with J gene TRBJ1-1; TRBD1 might be the D (6 bases). Germline-derived CDR1 and CDR2 are SQVTM and ANQGSEA. V gave up 6 bases and J gave up 7 bases, with 15 bases separating them. This CDR3 is built from 12 residues. Written as DNA, the CDR3 is TGCAGCGTCCCTGAGGGGGTGGATGAAGCTTTCTTT. This encodes CSVPEGVDEAFF.